The 2 T cell receptor beta chains below all came from one sample that was sequenced in a study of CD8 T cells in ankylosing spondylitis. MiXCR was run by TCRdb on the 5' RACE reads, yielding one entry per CDR3 protein. This sample has approximately 210,000 distinct CDR3 sequences, with 9.5% to 15% found just once. The sequenced sample consisted of blood, either unsorted or a sorted T cell fraction (not recorded which). The receptors originated from a male donor with ankylosing spondylitis or in good health (not recorded which).

This clonotype has a count of ten or more. This chain connects TRBV12-3 or TRBV12-4 to TRBJ2-5; maybe TRBD2 (6 bases). Trimming stripped 5 bases from V and 2 bases from J, with 9 bases between. The CDR3 runs 13 residues. The CDR3 region has the DNA TGTGCCAGCAGTACTAGCTCGCAAGAGACCCAGTACTTC. Translation gives CASSTSSQETQYF.

This clonotype was observed at least ten times. The chain links TRBV11-2 to TRBJ2-3; D tentatively fits TRBD1 or TRBD2 (5 bases each). The CDR3 is 13 amino acids. V shed 8 bases and J shed 0 bases, with 9 bases lying between them. From germline, CDR1 is SGHAT and CDR2 FQNNGV. The CDR3 loop is CASGRESTDTQYF. Here the CDR3 DNA reads TGTGCCAGCGGCAGGGAGAGCACAGATACGCAGTATTTT.